This TCR beta chain was captured in a study of blood T cell repertoires in COVID-19. The count of this clone is one. Profiling relied on immunoSEQ multiplex PCR, and the TCRdb table lists in-frame clones only, not all of them. The profile shows 150,000 to 200,000 clones, approximately 80% of them singletons. This CDR3 has 13 residues. Germline CDR1 SNHLY, CDR2 FYNNEI. The V gene lost 6 bases and the J gene lost 1 base, with 9 bases spanning the gap. The sequence derives from a man in his sixties with acute or convalescent COVID-19. The rearrangement joins TRBV2 to TRBJ1-1; maybe TRBD1 (5 bases). Input material: peripheral blood. The CDR3 loop reads CASRGGQNTEAFF. Here the CDR3 DNA reads TGTGCCAGCAGAGGCGGACAGAACACTGAAGCTTTCTTT.